This TCR beta chain was profiled in a study of cytomegalovirus exposure and HLA in healthy donors. Concerning this clone: Its antigen is not known.

Study-level points and caveats: In a later analysis, first-cohort TCR clusters were found to tend to co-occur in the 100 to 150 validation repertoires. A few chains linked to CMV were shown in vitro to be specific for CMV antigens. As was reported, the classifier diagnosed cytomegalovirus status with high specificity and sensitivity. The study listed some 160 cytomegalovirus-associated TCR beta chains.

TCRdb's copy holds only in-frame clones and misses some; the assay was immunoSEQ multiplex PCR. This sample yields approximately 76,000 clones, of which roughly 95% are seen a single time; 2.5% to 3.5% belongs to the top ten. V was pared by 6 bases and J by 0 bases, with 9 bases of the junction left unmatched. The CDR3 sequence is 18 residues long. The germline V gene has CDR1 LNHDA and CDR2 SQIVND (reference sequence). This chain joins TRBV19 and TRBJ2-3; TRBD2 agrees at 13 bases. The sequence was obtained from a woman aged 18-35 years in good health and CMV-seropositive. The sample consisted of PBMCs. This chain's CDR3 is CASSGGLAGHPSTDTQYF. The CDR3 nucleotides are TGTGCCAGTAGCGGGGGACTAGCGGGGCATCCTAGCACAGATACGCAGTATTTT.